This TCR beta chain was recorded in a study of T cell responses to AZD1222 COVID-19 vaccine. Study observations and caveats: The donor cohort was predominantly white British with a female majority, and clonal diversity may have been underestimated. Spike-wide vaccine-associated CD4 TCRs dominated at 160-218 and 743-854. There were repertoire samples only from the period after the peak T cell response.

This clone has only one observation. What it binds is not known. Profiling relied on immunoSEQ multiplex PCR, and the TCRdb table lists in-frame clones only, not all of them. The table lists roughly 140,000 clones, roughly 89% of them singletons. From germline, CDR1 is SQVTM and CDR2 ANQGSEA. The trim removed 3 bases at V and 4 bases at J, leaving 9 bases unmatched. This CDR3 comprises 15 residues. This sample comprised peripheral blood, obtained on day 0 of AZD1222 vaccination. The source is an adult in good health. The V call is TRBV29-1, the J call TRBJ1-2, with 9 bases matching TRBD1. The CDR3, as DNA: TGCAGCGTTGATAGGCGGGACAGGGCTACCTATGGCTACACCTTC. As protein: CSVDRRDRATYGYTF.